Below, one T cell receptor beta chain is given with its context. Its antigen is unknown. CDR3 length: 17 residues. Germline CDR1 is SGHNT and CDR2 is YENEEA. V shed 5 bases, J shed 0 bases, and the junction held 6 bases outside the gene matches. Here immunoSEQ multiplex PCR was the method, and the copy in TCRdb shows in-frame clones only, minus some. The sample has about 6,000 clones, 40% to 45% seen once. The data originate from a study of T cells in localized non-small cell lung cancer. General study points: Uninvolved neighboring lung showed the greatest T cell clonality, exceeding tumor. An association was observed between higher blood T cell density and longer overall survival. Tumor samples were not multi-region, leaving intratumor heterogeneity unexcluded. Appearing in adjacent lung were a median about 60 of the top 100 tumor clones.

V gene TRBV11-3 combines with J gene TRBJ2-1; 11 bases are a match to TRBD2. The TCR sequence derives from a woman aged 40 to 75 with stage II squamous cell lung carcinoma. The sample here was lung tumor tissue, taken before any cancer treatment. The CDR3 loop reads CASSPLTSGNSYNEQFF. For the CDR3, the DNA is TGTGCCAGCAGCCCGCTGACTAGCGGGAACTCCTACAATGAGCAGTTCTTC.